This T cell receptor (beta chain) emerged from a study of tumor-infiltrating lymphocytes in primary liver carcinoma. Whole-study results and caveats: The overlap of tumor-adjacent and tumor-blood pairs was smaller than that of tumor region pairs.

The CDR3 is made up of 14 amino acids. CDR1 is SGHAT, CDR2 FQNNGV, per germline. From roughly 470 ng total RNA, TCR beta cDNA was generated with a primer in the constant region. Modified slightly, ARM-PCR produced TCR beta libraries over three nested multiplex PCR rounds. Forward primers for TRBV1-TRBV30 and a C-beta reverse primer served the first two PCR rounds, at around 11 cycles each. TCRdb independently ran MiXCR on the multiplex PCR reads; one entry per CDR3 protein. Found here are 150,000 to 200,000 distinct CDR3 sequences, approximately 65% of them singletons; the top ten hold around 7.1%. RNA isolated from unsorted whole blood supplied the blood RNA, with germline DNA also extracted. The patients, who had chronic HBV infection, were treatment-naive (untreated). As to this clonotype: What it binds is unknown. One end of the junction fails to match germline, which may point to a read error.

Input material: peripheral blood. The rearrangement joins TRBV11-2 to TRBJ2-5; 8 bases line up with TRBD1. The source is a woman in her sixties with primary liver carcinoma and hepatitis B virus infection. The CDR3 sequence is CASSFPGGRGTQCF. The CDR3 DNA reads TGTGCCAGCAGCTTCCCAGGGGGCCGAGGGACACAGTGCTTC.